A single sample is the source of the 6 T cell receptor beta chains below, sequenced in a study of shared clonotypes between healthy human individuals. Produced via immunoSEQ multiplex PCR; TCRdb's table is partial and in-frame only. The table includes 1.5 million to 2.5 million clones, approximately 94% detected once. In the naive CD8 group, cells lacked CD45RO and were positively selected for CCR7, so terminally differentiated effector memory CD45RA+ cells were left out. The sample consisted of naive CD8+ T cells sorted from blood. These receptor sequences come from a man aged 18 to 35 in good health.

This chain links TRBV13 with TRBJ2-5; 10 bases are a match to TRBD2. V trimming: 2 bases; J trimming: 3 bases; junction bases outside the gene matches: 9. Per germline, CDR1 PRHDT and CDR2 FYEKMQ (reference sequence). The length of the CDR3 is 17 residues. The CDR3 sequence is CASSLTGSGGPKETQYF. CDR3 in DNA: TGTGCCAGCAGCTTAACGGGTAGCGGGGGGCCGAAAGAGACCCAGTACTTC.

The V gene is TRBV25-1, the J gene TRBJ2-7, with D perhaps being TRBD1 or TRBD2 (5 bases each). There are 16 residues in the CDR3. The germline gives CDR1 MGHDK, CDR2 SYGVNS. V lost 7 bases, J lost 4 bases, and 23 bases lay in between. CDR3 nucleotides: TGTGCCAGCATGGGGCGGGCTGGCAGAGGGGCATACGAGCAGTACTTC. The encoded protein is CASMGRAGRGAYEQYF.

The genes are TRBV15 and TRBJ1-2; unclear D gene. Germline assignment: CDR1 LNHNV and CDR2 YYDKDF (reference sequence). Trimming pared 0 bases from V and 3 bases from J, leaving 14 bases between. The CDR3 length is 16 residues. Written as DNA, the CDR3 is TGTGCCACCAGCAGAGAATTTTCATCGCGGGACTATGGCTACACCTTC. Translating gives CATSREFSSRDYGYTF.

The V call is TRBV7-3, the J call TRBJ2-1, with unresolved D. The CDR3 loop spans 15 amino acids. The V gene's germline CDR1 is SGHTA and CDR2 FQGTGA. Between the trimmed V and J ends, which lost 0 bases and 2 bases, there was a span of 8 bases. The CDR3 DNA sequence: TGTGCCAGCAGCTTAACAGGGCCGACCTACAATGAGCAGTTCTTC. Amino acid sequence: CASSLTGPTYNEQFF.

The V call is TRBV7-6, the J call TRBJ1-3; D is unclear. V was pared by 2 bases and J by 0 bases, with 20 bases between. The CDR3 runs to 19 residues. CDR1 and CDR2 from the germline V gene are SGHVS and FNYEAQ. The DNA for the CDR3 is TGTGCCAGCAGCTTATTCGGCCCTTCGTCTAGCAACTCTGGAAACACCATATATTTT. Translated: CASSLFGPSSSNSGNTIYF.

The J gene is TRBJ2-7, the V gene TRBV27; weak D call: TRBD1 (6 bases). This CDR3 has 16 amino acids. Deletions cut 5 bases from V and 3 bases from J, with 20 bases between. Germline-derived CDR1 and CDR2 are MNHEY and SMNVEV (reference sequence). Here the CDR3 DNA reads TGTGCCAGCAGTACCCTTCTCAGGGGAACCATCTACGAGCAGTACTTC. It translates to CASSTLLRGTIYEQYF.